Listed here is a single T cell receptor beta chain. The clone's antigen remains unknown. No much larger clonotype is one base removed from it; base qualities were not supplied. The data are from a study of blood T cell repertoires in COVID-19 (dated by TCRdb to about 2020). Describing the broader study: Collaborator samples came from the United States, Italy and Spain and covered acute and convalescent phases of COVID-19. The material from the prospective study consisted of cDNA or gDNA derived from T cells, B-cell-depleted T cells, or PBMCs. The samples were drawn from the first 160 participants of the ongoing ImmuneRACE study and from 950 to 1,500 subjects provided by 6 global collaborators. The sample metadata nearly always contained a de-identified subject ID, COVID-19 status, age in years and sex. HLA class I and class II types, where available, came from metadata supplied by the sample provider rather than from assay-based typing. Deeply sampled blood TCRbeta repertoires from subjects exposed to, actively infected with, or recovered from COVID-19 were included in the dataset. A freely available public database, intended as a resource for researchers studying the immune response to SARS-CoV-2, is where the repertoires were released.

The germline V gene supplies CDR1 KGHDR and CDR2 SFDVKD. The CDR3, from cysteine to phenylalanine, totals 15 residues. Only CDR3 DNA remains: 45 bases, in frame from the first base. Here V drops 2 bases and J drops 1 base, and the junction holds 0 bases not matched to any gene. Broader findings and caveats from the paper: How much clinical and demographic metadata was included differed by source and by participant, and the metadata was provided uncurated.

The collaborating institutions used their own protocols to collect whole blood in K2EDTA tubes. Collaborator samples were shipped for TCRbeta analysis as frozen whole blood, isolated PBMCs, or DNA extracted from either sample type. TCRbeta CDR3 regions were amplified from genomic DNA by means of the immunoSEQ Assay, a bias-controlled multiplex PCR. Per the original workflow: Nucleated cell counts per sample were estimated from amplification of reference gene primers within the assay. To quantify the absolute abundance of each unique TCRbeta CDR3 rearrangement, sequence reads were collapsed and filtered. For each sample, productive Simpson clonality was calculated by taking the square root of Simpson's diversity index across productive rearrangements. Held by TCRdb, this immuneACCESS table contains in-frame sequences only and omits some clones. Under half of the omission traces to an unresolved V gene where checked; the cause of the rest is unknown. D and trimming come from the DNA, and the V and J calls and clone size come from that table. For this sample the table gives more than 95,000 clones, of which 80% to 85% were detected only once. The ten largest clones add up to approximately 15% of the sample.

Sequenced sample: peripheral blood. The receptor chain draws on TRBV24-1 and TRBJ2-5; TRBD2 lines up with 10 middle nucleotides. This receptor was taken from a woman aged 80 or over with acute or convalescent COVID-19. The base sequence is TGTGCCACCAGTGATTGGACTAGCGGCCAAGAGACCCAGTACTTC. It translates as CATSDWTSGQETQYF.